These 7 T cell receptor beta chains were sequenced from one sample in a study of radiotherapy plus CTLA-4 blockade in lung cancer. TCRdb's copy holds only in-frame clones and misses some; the assay was immunoSEQ multiplex PCR. The sample consists of about 77,000 clones, less than 85% of them appearing once. The sequenced sample was peripheral blood, obtained from a patient treated with radiotherapy plus ipilimumab. The source is a human donor with non-small cell lung cancer whose response to radiotherapy plus ipilimumab could not be evaluated.

The V gene is TRBV5-4, the J gene TRBJ2-1, with TRBD2 matching over 7 bases. In germline, CDR1 is SGHNT, CDR2 YYREEE (reference sequence). Unmatched junction bases numbered 6, after V lost 3 bases and J lost 0 bases. The CDR3 is 16 residues long. This chain's CDR3 is CASSSGGGASYNEQFF. The CDR3 nucleotides read TGTGCCAGCAGCTCGGGGGGAGGGGCCTCCTACAATGAGCAGTTCTTC.

The chain has TRBV7-2 and TRBJ1-6; D possibly corresponds to TRBD1 (6 bases). V was trimmed by 7 bases and J by 0 bases, leaving 13 bases between them. CDR1 and CDR2 from the germline V gene are SGHTA and FQGNSA. The CDR3 length is 16 residues. DNA for the CDR3: TGTGCCAGCATGCTGGGGGCTTTCTCCTATAATTCACCCCTCCACTTT. Translating it yields CASMLGAFSYNSPLHF.

V is TRBV30 and J is TRBJ2-3; D is possibly TRBD2 (5 bases). Germline CDR1 and CDR2: GTSNPN and SVGIG (reference sequence). The V end lost 5 bases, the J end lost 1 base, and 16 bases lay between the germline ends. The length of the CDR3 is 15 residues. The CDR3 sequence is CAWSTLAGRTDTQYF. DNA for the CDR3: TGTGCCTGGTCAACCCTTGCGGGCCGCACAGATACGCAGTATTTT.

CDR3 sequence (DNA): TGTGCCAGCAGCTTAAACAGGGGACAAGAGACCCAGTACTTC. Amino acid sequence: CASSLNRGQETQYF. The V and J genes are TRBV7-6 and TRBJ2-5; 7 positions agree with TRBD1. In germline, CDR1 is SGHVS, CDR2 FNYEAQ. The CDR3 is made up of 14 amino acids. The ends lost 2 bases at V and 2 bases at J; junction bases unmatched: 2.

This chain uses TRBV18 with TRBJ2-5; TRBD1 matches at 7 bases. The V and J ends lost 2 bases and 5 bases, in that order; junction bases with no gene match: 8. The CDR3 length is 15 residues. Germline CDR1 KGHSH, CDR2 LQKENI. This chain's CDR3 is CASSPTHTGEETQYF. For the CDR3, the DNA is TGTGCCAGCTCACCAACGCATACAGGGGAGGAGACCCAGTACTTC.

The J gene is TRBJ1-2, the V gene TRBV7-2, with TRBD1 identical over 10 bases. J lost 6 bases, V lost 9 bases, and 13 bases had no gene match. CDR1 and CDR2 (germline): SGHTA, FQGNSA. The CDR3 is 15 residues long. The chain's CDR3 is CARGGTGDPPHGYTF. Written as DNA, the CDR3 is TGTGCCAGGGGGGGGACAGGGGATCCCCCTCATGGCTACACCTTC.

The rearrangement links TRBV27 to TRBJ2-5; D may be TRBD1 (6 bases). V lost 6 bases and J lost 5, with 13 bases in between. From germline, CDR1 is MNHEY and CDR2 SMNVEV (reference sequence). The CDR3 consists of 13 residues. The DNA of the CDR3 is TGTGCCAGCAGACTACAGGGTCGGGAGACCCAGTACTTC. Its protein is CASRLQGRETQYF.